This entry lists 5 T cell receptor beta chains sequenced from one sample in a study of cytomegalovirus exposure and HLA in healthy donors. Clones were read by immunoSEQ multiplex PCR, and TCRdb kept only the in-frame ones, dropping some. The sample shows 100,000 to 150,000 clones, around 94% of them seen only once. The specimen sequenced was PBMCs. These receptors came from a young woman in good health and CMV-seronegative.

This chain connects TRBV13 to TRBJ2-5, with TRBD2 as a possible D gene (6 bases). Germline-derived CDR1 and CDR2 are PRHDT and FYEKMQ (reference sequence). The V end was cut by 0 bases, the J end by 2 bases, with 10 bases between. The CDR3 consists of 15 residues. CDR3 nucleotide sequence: TGTGCCAGCAGCTTAGGATCCGGGACTCAAGAGACCCAGTACTTC. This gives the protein CASSLGSGTQETQYF.

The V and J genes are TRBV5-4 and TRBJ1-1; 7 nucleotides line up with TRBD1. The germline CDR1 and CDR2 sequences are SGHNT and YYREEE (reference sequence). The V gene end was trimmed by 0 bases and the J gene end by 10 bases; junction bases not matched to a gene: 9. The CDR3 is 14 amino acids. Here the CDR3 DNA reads TGTGCCAGCAGCTTGGAGGGGGCGGTGGGGCGAGCTTTCTTT. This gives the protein CASSLEGAVGRAFF.

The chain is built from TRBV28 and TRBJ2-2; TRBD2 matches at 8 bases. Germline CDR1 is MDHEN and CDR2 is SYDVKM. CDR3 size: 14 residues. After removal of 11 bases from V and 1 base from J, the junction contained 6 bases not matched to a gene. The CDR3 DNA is TGTGCCTCGGGACTAGTACAGAACACCGGGGAGCTGTTTTTT. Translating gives CASGLVQNTGELFF.

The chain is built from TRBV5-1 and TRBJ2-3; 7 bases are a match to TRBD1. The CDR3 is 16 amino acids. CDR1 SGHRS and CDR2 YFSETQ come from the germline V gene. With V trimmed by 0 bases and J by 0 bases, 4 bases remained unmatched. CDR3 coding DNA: TGCGCCAGCAGCTTGGTTGGGACAGATAGCACAGATACGCAGTATTTT. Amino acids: CASSLVGTDSTDTQYF.

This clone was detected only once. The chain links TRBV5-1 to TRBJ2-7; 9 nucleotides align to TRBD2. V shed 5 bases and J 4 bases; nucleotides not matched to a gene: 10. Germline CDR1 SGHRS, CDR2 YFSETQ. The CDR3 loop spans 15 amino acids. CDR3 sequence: CASREGGGALYEQYF. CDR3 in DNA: TGCGCCAGCAGAGAGGGCGGGGGGGCCCTATACGAGCAGTACTTC. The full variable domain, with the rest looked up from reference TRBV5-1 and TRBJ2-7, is KAGVTQTPRYLIKTRGQQVTLSCSPISGHRSVSWYQQTPGQGLQFLFEYFSETQRNKGNFPGRFSGRQFSNSRSEMNVSTLELGDSALYLCASREGGGALYEQYFGPGTRLTVT.